The source of this T cell receptor beta chain is a study of T cell clonotyping in hematopoietic cell transplantation. Study-wide points: Pathologically expanded recipient clonotypes increased progressively from day 30 to day 180 as diversity fell. At the given depth, recipient repertoires were over 95% de novo clonotypes. Cells were unsorted, so CD4 and CD8 contributions were not separated.

In regard to this clone: The target antigen is unknown.

Time point noted: recipient sample about 28 days before transplant, after cytoreduction. TCRdb's copy holds only in-frame clones and misses some; the assay was immunoSEQ multiplex PCR. The sample carries around 40,000 clones, 85% to 95% recorded once. V dropped 6 bases and J dropped 0 bases, with 10 bases sitting between them. The germline V gene has CDR1 SGDLS and CDR2 YYNGEE. This CDR3 has 15 residues. This sequence originates from a man in his forties with chronic myeloid leukemia. Some clones in this sample may be carry-over from other donors' samples. The chain carries TRBV9 and TRBJ2-6; D call uncertain. The sample consisted of peripheral blood mononuclear cells, taken before stem cell transplant. CDR3 DNA: TGTGCCAGCATGGCGGTTATCTCTGGGGCCAACGTCCTGACTTTC. Residues: CASMAVISGANVLTF.